One sample yielded the 9 T cell receptor beta chains listed below, sequenced in a study of response to subunit inactivated influenza vaccine. TCRdb analysed the RT-PCR reads with MiXCR anew, one entry per CDR3 protein. The sample shows about 700,000 distinct CDR3 sequences, around 14% of them seen only once. The sample consisted of PBMCs from blood, taken roughly 2 weeks before vaccination. The receptors come from a man in his fifties or sixties who received an inactivated influenza vaccine.

The table lists this clonotype with many counts. The rearrangement links TRBV29-1 to TRBJ2-7; D gene ambiguous. With 4 bases removed from V and 2 bases from J, the gap between germline ends came to 9 bases. This CDR3 comprises 12 residues. From germline, CDR1 is SQVTM and CDR2 ANQGSEA. The CDR3: CSVGDGTYEQYF. The CDR3, as DNA: TGCAGCGTTGGGGATGGGACCTACGAGCAGTACTTC.

This clonotype was counted a few times. V gene TRBV2 combines with J gene TRBJ2-3, with D perhaps matching TRBD1 or TRBD2 (5 bases each). V lost 1 base to trimming and J lost 2 bases, with 13 bases between them. Germline V gives CDR1 SNHLY, CDR2 FYNNEI. The CDR3 runs 16 residues. Here the CDR3 reads CASSEDFWGSTDTQYF. The DNA of the CDR3 is TGTGCCAGCAGTGAAGATTTCTGGGGGTCCACAGATACGCAGTATTTT.

The chain has TRBV30 and TRBJ2-1, with D possibly matching TRBD2 (6 bases). Trimming removed 1 base at V and 7 bases at J, with 11 bases between. Per the germline V gene, CDR1 is GTSNPN and CDR2 is SVGIG (reference sequence). The CDR3 is 13 amino acids. DNA for the CDR3: TGTGCCTGGAGTGGTTGGGGGGAGAATGAGCAGTTCTTC. Residues: CAWSGWGENEQFF.

The CDR3 region has the DNA TGCAGTGCTCCCAGAACCAGGGGCTTGCGGAATCAGCCCCAGCATTTT. Translating gives CSAPRTRGLRNQPQHF. V usage is TRBV20-1 and J usage is TRBJ1-5; D possibly corresponds to TRBD1 (6 bases). The CDR3 covers 16 residues. In germline, CDR1 is DFQATT, CDR2 SNEGSKA (reference sequence). V lost 5 bases and J 4 bases, leaving 21 bases between the germline ends.

This chain connects TRBV20-1 to TRBJ1-2; D is possibly TRBD1 (6 bases). CDR3 length equals 15 residues. The V end was cut by 0 bases, the J end by 8 bases, with 19 bases between. Germline CDR1 and CDR2: DFQATT and SNEGSKA (reference sequence). This chain's CDR3 is CSARDLGQWGRGYTF. In nucleotides, the CDR3 is TGCAGTGCTAGAGACTTAGGACAGTGGGGGAGAGGCTACACCTTC.

This clonotype turned up a few times. The chain couples TRBV3-1 to TRBJ1-2, with TRBD1 as a possible D gene (6 bases). This CDR3 spans 16 amino acids. Germline V lookup: CDR1 LGHDT, CDR2 YNNKEL (reference sequence). V shed 0 bases and J shed 10 bases, with 21 bases lying between them. The CDR3 sequence is CASSQEIPRGGTVYTF. As DNA, the CDR3 is TGTGCCAGCAGCCAAGAGATTCCCAGGGGAGGAACAGTCTACACCTTC.

Many counts were recorded for this clonotype. The chain couples TRBV10-3 to TRBJ1-1, with a tentative D call TRBD1 (6 bases). Germline loops: CDR1 ENHRY, CDR2 SYGVKD. The CDR3 sequence is 15 residues long. The V end was cut by 3 bases, the J end by 4 bases, with 15 bases between. The CDR3 region is CAISDGGARGTEAFF. In DNA form, the CDR3 reads TGTGCCATCAGTGATGGGGGGGCAAGGGGCACTGAAGCTTTCTTT.

J is TRBJ1-4 and V is TRBV6-1, with 7 bases that match TRBD1. With 5 bases clipped from V and 8 bases from J, the junction kept 14 bases outside the gene matches. The CDR3 length is 16 residues. The V gene's germline CDR1 is MNHNS and CDR2 SASEGT. CDR3 in amino acids: CASSPSPTGRPEKLFF. For the CDR3, the DNA is TGTGCCAGCAGTCCCTCCCCGACAGGGAGACCAGAAAAACTGTTTTTT.

The chain has TRBV7-2 and TRBJ1-6, with D possibly matching TRBD1 (5 bases). With 1 base removed from V and 6 bases from J, the gap between germline ends came to 7 bases. The CDR3 contains 14 residues. The V gene's germline CDR1 is SGHTA and CDR2 FQGNSA. CDR3 region: CASSLEGANSPLHF. The CDR3 nucleotides are TGTGCCAGCAGCTTAGAAGGGGCTAATTCACCCCTCCACTTT. The variable domain in full, completed from reference TRBV7-2 and TRBJ1-6, reads GAGVSQSPSNKVTEKGKDVELRCDPISGHTALYWYRQSLGQGLEFLIYFQGNSAPDKSGLPSDRFSAERTGGSVSTLTIQRTQQEDSAVYLCASSLEGANSPLHFGNGTRLTVT.